Below are 26 T cell receptor beta chains sequenced from a single sample in a study of T cells in Graves' hyperthyroidism and ophthalmopathy. What was amplified from RNA transcripts were TCR beta CDR3 regions. A set of HTBI primers served as the primers for a first-round RT-PCR of the TCR CDR3. One entry per CDR3 protein results from TCRdb running MiXCR on the multiplex PCR reads. The table shows 490,000 or so distinct CDR3 sequences, with less than 25% occurring only once. Input material: blood. The source of these receptors is a woman aged 65 to 85 with Graves' ophthalmopathy.

This clonotype was seen at least ten times. The rearrangement uses TRBV20-1 and TRBJ2-1; TRBD2 aligns across 8 bases. J lost 1 base, V lost 5 bases, and 4 bases had no gene match. Per the germline V gene, CDR1 is DFQATT and CDR2 is SNEGSKA (reference sequence). The CDR3 is 14 residues long. This chain's CDR3 is CSAPGGTSYNEQFF. In DNA form, the CDR3 reads TGCAGTGCTCCGGGGGGGACTTCCTACAATGAGCAGTTCTTC.

The chain links TRBV7-9 to TRBJ1-4; tentative D call: TRBD1 (5 bases). Germline lookup yields CDR1 SEHNR and CDR2 FQNEAQ (reference sequence). The ends were cut back, 3 bases at V and 7 bases at J, with 15 bases in the middle. CDR3 size: 15 residues. This chain's CDR3 is CASSFREGFGEKLFF. The CDR3 nucleotides are TGTGCCAGCAGCTTCCGTGAGGGGTTTGGTGAAAAACTGTTTTTT.

V gene TRBV6-1 combines with J gene TRBJ1-3, with D hard to call. CDR1 MNHNS and CDR2 SASEGT come from the germline V gene. Between the trimmed V and J ends, which lost 7 bases and 0 bases, there was a span of 13 bases. The CDR3 covers 15 residues. DNA for the CDR3: TGTGCCAGCAATCCCGCGGGGTCCTCTGGAAACACCATATATTTT. Residues: CASNPAGSSGNTIYF.

This clonotype was detected ten times or more. The chain joins TRBV12-3 or TRBV12-4 to TRBJ2-2; perhaps TRBD1 as D (6 bases). The CDR3 is 16 amino acids. The V end lost 5 bases, the J end lost 0 bases, and 13 bases lay between the germline ends. The CDR3 region is CASSQQGIANTGELFF. The CDR3 nucleotides are TGTGCCAGCAGTCAACAGGGAATAGCGAACACCGGGGAGCTGTTTTTT.

The J gene is TRBJ1-1, the V gene TRBV18; D possibly corresponds to TRBD1 (5 bases). This CDR3 contains 13 residues. Trimming took off 3 bases at V and 6 bases at J, with 11 bases between the two ends. The V gene's germline CDR1 is KGHSH and CDR2 LQKENI. CDR3 region: CASSPGTLAEAFF. CDR3 coding DNA: TGTGCCAGCTCACCCGGGACCTTGGCTGAAGCTTTCTTT.

In its sample, this clonotype was seen many times. The chain has TRBV20-1 and TRBJ1-2; D call uncertain. In germline, CDR1 is DFQATT, CDR2 SNEGSKA (reference sequence). The V and J ends lost 0 bases and 8 bases respectively, with 13 bases between them. The CDR3 spans 13 residues. The CDR3 DNA reads TGCAGTGCTAGAGATCGCTGGGTGAACGGCTACACCTTC. Translated: CSARDRWVNGYTF.

The chain has TRBV20-1 and TRBJ2-7; a weak D match, TRBD2 (6 bases). Trimming removed 0 bases from V and 6 bases from J, with 18 bases in between. CDR1 DFQATT and CDR2 SNEGSKA come from the germline V gene (reference sequence). CDR3 length equals 15 residues. CDR3 region: CSAREGGLGAGEQYF. The CDR3 nucleotides read TGCAGTGCTAGAGAGGGAGGCCTGGGTGCGGGCGAGCAGTACTTC.

This clonotype was counted at least ten times. The rearrangement uses TRBV6-1 and TRBJ2-1, with a tentative D call TRBD2 (5 bases). V lost 5 bases, J lost 3 bases, and 8 bases lay in between. In germline, CDR1 is MNHNS, CDR2 SASEGT. The CDR3 contains 13 residues. CDR3 sequence reads: CASSQLGYNEQFF. In DNA, the CDR3 is TGTGCCAGCAGTCAACTAGGCTACAATGAGCAGTTCTTC.

In this sample, this clonotype turned up a few times. The CDR3 spells CASSVGQAREAFF. In DNA, the CDR3 is TGTGCCAGCAGCGTAGGACAGGCGAGGGAAGCTTTCTTT. This rearrangement joins TRBV9 to TRBJ1-1, with D tentatively TRBD1 (6 bases). Germline CDR1 and CDR2: SGDLS and YYNGEE. V lost 0 bases to trimming and J lost 8 bases, with 11 bases between them. The CDR3 length is 13 residues.

The chain couples TRBV18 to TRBJ2-5; 13 bases align to TRBD2. CDR1 KGHSH and CDR2 LQKENI come from the germline V gene. J lost 5 bases, V lost 3 bases, and 6 bases had no gene match. The CDR3 is made up of 16 amino acids. Here the CDR3 DNA reads TGTGCCAGCTCACCTTCACTAGCGGGAGGGAAGGAGACCCAGTACTTC. It yields the protein CASSPSLAGGKETQYF. Looking up the rest from reference TRBV18 and TRBJ2-5 gives the full variable domain: NAGVMQNPRHLVRRRGQEARLRCSPMKGHSHVYWYRQLPEEGLKFMVYLQKENIIDESGMPKERFSAEFPKEGPSILRIQQVVRGDSAAYFCASSPSLAGGKETQYFGPGTRLLVL.

This clonotype was detected a few times. This sequence joins TRBV27 and TRBJ1-1; D may be TRBD1 (5 bases). V was shortened by 3 bases and J by 5 bases, with 22 bases between the two germline ends. CDR3 length equals 17 residues. The germline gives CDR1 MNHEY, CDR2 SMNVEV (reference sequence). DNA for the CDR3: TGTGCCAGCAGTTTCAACCCTCCGAGGGGTGCGGGTACTGAAGCTTTCTTT. This encodes CASSFNPPRGAGTEAFF.

V is TRBV6-1 and J is TRBJ1-2; D is unresolved. This CDR3 is built from 12 residues. CDR1 is MNHNS and CDR2 is SASEGT in the germline V gene. The V gene lost 6 bases and the J gene lost 2 bases, with 7 bases spanning the gap. CDR3 region: CASRPVNYGYTF. The CDR3 DNA follows: TGTGCCAGCAGGCCGGTGAACTATGGCTACACCTTC.

The V call is TRBV30, the J call TRBJ2-1; D is unresolved. Germline V gives CDR1 GTSNPN, CDR2 SVGIG (reference sequence). Trimming shortened V by 1 base and J by 13 bases, and 11 bases separated the two germline ends. CDR3 length equals 11 residues. This CDR3 is CAWSASRPQFF. The CDR3 nucleotides read TGTGCCTGGAGTGCATCGCGCCCCCAGTTCTTC.

The V and J genes are TRBV24-1 and TRBJ2-2, with TRBD1 identical over 8 bases. Losses at the gene ends were 5 bases for V and 4 bases for J; bases not matched to a gene: 5. This CDR3 has 15 amino acids. Germline CDR1 is KGHDR and CDR2 is SFDVKD. The DNA for the CDR3 is TGTGCCACCAGTGGGACAACAGGGGGCACCGGGGAGCTGTTTTTT. Its translation is CATSGTTGGTGELFF.

CDR3 residues: CSAPSTVQGAQYF. The CDR3 DNA is TGCAGTGCCCCCTCGACGGTCCAGGGGGCCCAGTACTTC. The chain has TRBV20-1 and TRBJ2-5; TRBD1 agrees at 7 bases. V was pared by 6 bases and J by 9 bases, with 13 bases of the junction left unmatched. CDR3 length: 13 residues. Germline CDR1 DFQATT, CDR2 SNEGSKA (reference sequence).

V usage is TRBV11-2 and J usage is TRBJ2-2; 8 bases map to TRBD1. After removal of 2 bases from V and 4 bases from J, the junction contained 3 bases not matched to a gene. This CDR3 is built from 15 residues. Germline loops: CDR1 SGHAT, CDR2 FQNNGV. CDR3 coding DNA: TGTGCCAGCAGCTTATTGACAGGGGCCACCGGGGAGCTGTTTTTT. It yields the protein CASSLLTGATGELFF.

This clonotype was counted only a few times. The V gene is TRBV19, the J gene TRBJ2-5; 13 bases are a match to TRBD2. This CDR3 comprises 15 residues. The germline CDR1 and CDR2 sequences are LNHDA and SQIVND (reference sequence). V shed 4 bases, J shed 5 bases, and the junction held 4 bases outside the gene matches. This CDR3 reads CASSTGLAGAETQYF. CDR3 bases: TGTGCCAGTAGTACCGGACTAGCGGGAGCTGAGACCCAGTACTTC.

In this sample, this clonotype turned up many times. The chain has TRBV7-8 and TRBJ1-2, with D possibly being TRBD1 (5 bases). Germline V gene lookup returns CDR1 SGHVS and CDR2 FQNEAQ. The length of the CDR3 is 14 residues. With 1 base removed from V and 2 bases from J, the gap between germline ends came to 8 bases. CDR3 in amino acids: CASSLGGPNYGYTF. In DNA form, the CDR3 reads TGTGCCAGCAGCTTAGGGGGACCGAACTATGGCTACACCTTC.

The CDR3 DNA is TGTGCCAGTAGTATAGATCTGCAGGGCCTCAGCAATGAGCAGTTCTTC. Protein: CASSIDLQGLSNEQFF. This chain connects TRBV19 to TRBJ2-1; a weak D match, TRBD1 (5 bases). The CDR3 totals 16 residues. Germline CDR1 LNHDA, CDR2 SQIVND (reference sequence). V was pared by 0 bases and J by 6 bases, with 15 bases between.

The chain employs TRBV10-1 and TRBJ2-2, with no clear D. Germline CDR1 and CDR2: WNHNN and SYGVQD (reference sequence). The CDR3 totals 13 residues. V lost 6 bases to trimming and J lost 6 bases, with 11 bases between them. The CDR3, as DNA: TGCGCCAGCAGGTCTGGTTTTTCCGGGGAGCTGTTTTTT. Protein: CASRSGFSGELFF.

This clonotype has a count of ten or more. The chain carries TRBV28 and TRBJ2-1, with TRBD1 matching 8 bases. Germline V gene lookup returns CDR1 MDHEN and CDR2 SYDVKM. CDR3 length: 16 residues. The trim removed 9 bases at V and 4 bases at J, leaving 14 bases unmatched. CDR3 nucleotides: TGTGCCAGTACGACTGGACAGGGTAAGATTTACAATGAGCAGTTCTTC. Translated: CASTTGQGKIYNEQFF.

V gene TRBV5-1 combines with J gene TRBJ1-1, with 9 bases fitting TRBD1. CDR1 SGHRS and CDR2 YFSETQ come from the germline V gene. CDR3 length equals 15 residues. Losses at the gene ends were 5 bases for V and 1 base for J; bases not matched to a gene: 6. The CDR3 is CASRWSGQGNTEAFF. DNA for the CDR3: TGCGCCAGCAGATGGTCGGGACAGGGGAACACTGAAGCTTTCTTT.

V gene TRBV4-2 combines with J gene TRBJ2-5; tentative D call: TRBD2 (6 bases). From germline, CDR1 is LGHNA and CDR2 YNFKEQ. The CDR3 sequence is 15 residues long. Trimming shortened V by 0 bases and J by 4 bases, and 12 bases separated the two germline ends. CDR3: CASSQDRRETETQYF. CDR3 nucleotide sequence: TGTGCCAGCAGCCAAGATCGGAGGGAGACAGAGACCCAGTACTTC.

This clonotype occurred a few times. The V gene is TRBV5-5, the J gene TRBJ2-4; TRBD1 is a possible D gene (6 bases). This CDR3 is 13 amino acids long. Germline CDR1 is SGHKS and CDR2 is YYEKEE (reference sequence). Trimming shortened V by 0 bases and J by 6 bases, and 7 bases separated the two germline ends. CDR3 nucleotides: TGTGCCAGCAGCTTGGTAGGGGGAAACATTCAGTACTTC. Its protein is CASSLVGGNIQYF. Variable domain in full (rest from reference TRBV5-5 and TRBJ2-4): DAGVTQSPTHLIKTRGQQVTLRCSPISGHKSVSWYQQVLGQGPQFIFQYYEKEERGRGNFPDRFSARQFPNYSSELNVNALLLGDSALYLCASSLVGGNIQYFGAGTRLSVL.

The gene calls are TRBV19 and TRBJ2-3, with a weak D call TRBD2 (6 bases). The CDR3 has 14 amino acids. V lost 5 bases and J lost 3, with 12 bases in between. The germline gives CDR1 LNHDA, CDR2 SQIVND (reference sequence). CDR3 region: CASSRRDQTDTQYF. CDR3 coding DNA: TGTGCCAGTAGTCGGCGGGACCAGACAGATACGCAGTATTTT.

This clonotype has only a few counts. The chain links TRBV24-1 to TRBJ1-1, with 7 bases aligning to TRBD1. CDR3 length equals 13 residues. V was pared by 7 bases and J by 5 bases, with 6 bases of the junction left unmatched. Germline CDR1 and CDR2: KGHDR and SFDVKD. Here the CDR3 reads CATRERGQTEAFF. In DNA form, the CDR3 reads TGTGCCACCAGGGAAAGGGGGCAGACTGAAGCTTTCTTT.